The 30 T cell receptor beta chains presented below share a single source sample, sequenced in a study of blood T cell repertoires in COVID-19. Some clones are missing from TCRdb's copy, which holds only in-frame ones; the method was immunoSEQ multiplex PCR. The sample lists about 36,000 clones, 80% to 90% occurring once. The source material was peripheral blood. All receptors come from a human donor in a cohort sampled during active or convalescent COVID-19. The donor label of this sample is uncertain.

This clone appeared a few times. This chain uses TRBV18 with TRBJ1-3; a weak D match, TRBD1 (5 bases). This CDR3 spans 15 amino acids. CDR1 KGHSH and CDR2 LQKENI come from the germline V gene. Trimming left V 3 bases short and J 4 bases short, with 13 bases between. The CDR3 sequence is CASSPAGDSGNTIYF. The CDR3 DNA reads TGTGCCAGCTCACCGGCGGGGGATTCAGGAAACACCATATATTTT.

The chain links TRBV18 to TRBJ1-2; D gene uncertain. Germline CDR1 KGHSH, CDR2 LQKENI. V lost 0 bases to trimming and J lost 2 bases, with 7 bases between them. The CDR3 contains 14 residues. The CDR3 DNA reads TGTGCCAGCTCACCACCGAGCAGGAACTATGGCTACACCTTC. Residues: CASSPPSRNYGYTF.

This sequence joins TRBV4-2 and TRBJ2-1, with D possibly TRBD1 on 6 matching bases. Germline CDR1 LGHNA, CDR2 YNFKEQ. V lost 3 bases and J 7 bases, leaving 10 bases between the germline ends. This CDR3 region has 13 residues. CDR3 nucleotides: TGTGCCAGCAGCCATTTAGGGGGTAATGAGCAGTTCTTC. It is translated as CASSHLGGNEQFF.

This chain joins TRBV18 and TRBJ2-5, with 7 bases fitting TRBD1. The CDR3 covers 17 residues. J lost 2 bases, V lost 3 bases, and 12 bases had no gene match. The germline V gene has CDR1 KGHSH and CDR2 LQKENI. The CDR3: CASSPLGAGGRQETQYF. As DNA, the CDR3 is TGTGCCAGCTCACCTCTCGGGGCAGGGGGAAGGCAAGAGACCCAGTACTTC.

Ten or more counts support this clone. The rearrangement links TRBV6-5 to TRBJ2-1; 12 positions agree with TRBD2. CDR1 MNHEY and CDR2 SVGAGI come from the germline V gene. V shed 8 bases and J 9 bases; nucleotides not matched to a gene: 11. The CDR3 is 15 amino acids. This CDR3 reads CASCPTSGRVGEQFF. Here the CDR3 DNA reads TGTGCCAGCTGCCCGACTAGCGGGAGAGTGGGTGAGCAGTTCTTC.

This chain joins TRBV29-1 and TRBJ1-2; D not resolved. V lost 6 bases and J 0 bases, leaving 8 bases between the germline ends. The germline V gene encodes CDR1 SQVTM and CDR2 ANQGSEA. This CDR3 is 12 amino acids long. The CDR3 DNA reads as TGCAGCGTCGGAGTTTCTAACTATGGCTACACCTTC. This gives the protein CSVGVSNYGYTF.

This sequence joins TRBV5-1 and TRBJ1-1; D is unclear. The V and J ends lost 2 bases and 9 bases respectively, with 14 bases between them. The germline CDR1 and CDR2 sequences are SGHRS and YFSETQ. The CDR3 has 13 residues. The CDR3 loop is CASSFPGLRKAFF. The CDR3 bases are TGCGCCAGCAGCTTTCCCGGGTTGAGGAAAGCTTTCTTT.

The chain employs TRBV6-1 and TRBJ2-7; 8 bases align to TRBD1. J lost 3 bases, V lost 2 bases, and 3 bases had no gene match. This CDR3 is built from 14 residues. CDR1 is MNHNS, CDR2 SASEGT, per germline. CDR3 amino acids: CASSESGQVYEQYF. The CDR3 DNA follows: TGTGCCAGCAGTGAATCGGGACAGGTCTACGAGCAGTACTTC.

The chain uses TRBV30 and TRBJ1-2; D remains unclear. CDR3 size: 15 residues. Germline values: CDR1 GTSNPN, CDR2 SVGIG (reference sequence). Trimming pared 0 bases from V and 5 bases from J, leaving 16 bases between. CDR3 in DNA: TGTGCCTGGAGTGTAAGGGTACCGGAGGGTTATGGCTACACCTTC. Encoded protein: CAWSVRVPEGYGYTF.

The chain carries TRBV6-5 and TRBJ1-1, with D maybe TRBD1 (6 bases). V lost 6 bases and J lost 7, with 18 bases in between. Looked up from germline, CDR1 is MNHEY and CDR2 is SVGAGI. The CDR3 has 14 residues. CDR3 DNA: TGTGCCAGCAGCCTTGATGAGGACAGATTTGAAGCTTTCTTT. It codes for CASSLDEDRFEAFF.

This chain uses TRBV14 with TRBJ2-2, with a tentative D call TRBD1 (5 bases). Germline CDR1 SGHDN, CDR2 FVKESK. V lost 1 base, J lost 4 bases, and 7 bases lay in between. CDR3 length: 14 residues. CDR3 region: CASSQGRVTGELFF. The CDR3, as DNA: TGTGCCAGCAGCCAAGGCAGGGTCACCGGGGAGCTGTTTTTT. Together with reference TRBV14 and TRBJ2-2, the CDR3 gives the full variable domain: EAGVTQFPSHSVIEKGQTVTLRCDPISGHDNLYWYRRVMGKEIKFLLHFVKESKQDESGMPNNRFLAERTGGTYSTLKVQPAELEDSGVYFCASSQGRVTGELFFGEGSRLTVL.

This clone showed up just a few times. This chain connects TRBV11-3 to TRBJ2-7; D not certain. Trimming took 2 bases from V and 6 from J, leaving 8 bases between them. The germline V gene encodes CDR1 SGHNT and CDR2 YENEEA. CDR3 length equals 12 residues. CDR3 DNA: TGTGCCAGCAGCTTATCCCCTTTCGAGCAGTACTTC. The encoded protein is CASSLSPFEQYF.

Only one count was recorded for this clone. The chain is built from TRBV5-1 and TRBJ1-1; 7 positions agree with TRBD1. V lost 0 bases, J lost 5 bases, and 10 bases stayed unmatched. Germline CDR1 reads SGHRS; CDR2 reads YFSETQ. The CDR3 runs to 16 residues. The CDR3 region has the DNA TGCGCCAGCAGCTTGGTTCGACAGGGATCCGGGACTGAAGCTTTCTTT. Translation: CASSLVRQGSGTEAFF.

The CDR3 loop is CASSIVAGVVGELFF. DNA for the CDR3: TGTGCCAGTAGTATAGTAGCGGGAGTGGTCGGGGAGCTGTTTTTT. The chain employs TRBV19 and TRBJ2-2; 9 nucleotides align to TRBD2. Per the germline V gene, CDR1 is LNHDA and CDR2 is SQIVND (reference sequence). V dropped 1 base and J dropped 7; count of bases not matched to a gene: 4. The CDR3 covers 15 residues.

In its sample, this clone was seen once. This chain connects TRBV5-1 to TRBJ1-1, with 7 nucleotides matching TRBD1. Germline CDR1 reads SGHRS; CDR2 reads YFSETQ. The CDR3 runs to 15 residues. J gave up 8 bases and V 2 bases, and 12 bases lay outside the gene matches. The CDR3 DNA reads as TGCGCCAGCAGCTTACAAATGGGACAGAGATCAGAAGCTTTCTTT. This encodes CASSLQMGQRSEAFF.

This clone was detected once. The rearrangement links TRBV5-1 to TRBJ2-5; D is possibly TRBD2 (6 bases). The CDR3 runs to 12 residues. V was clipped by 7 bases and J by 1 base, with 8 bases between them. Germline CDR1 reads SGHRS; CDR2 reads YFSETQ. The CDR3 loop is CASRGGQETQYF. In DNA, the CDR3 is TGCGCCAGCCGGGGAGGCCAAGAGACCCAGTACTTC.

This clone showed up just a few times. V usage is TRBV18 and J usage is TRBJ1-1, with 7 bases lining up with TRBD1. Per germline, CDR1 KGHSH and CDR2 LQKENI. This CDR3 region has 16 residues. Unmatched junction bases numbered 8, after V lost 3 bases and J lost 1 base. The DNA for the CDR3 is TGTGCCAGCTCACCTTCAGGGGGTCGGCAGAACACTGAAGCTTTCTTT. Translated: CASSPSGGRQNTEAFF. Full variable domain (outside the CDR3, taken from reference TRBV18 and TRBJ1-1): NAGVMQNPRHLVRRRGQEARLRCSPMKGHSHVYWYRQLPEEGLKFMVYLQKENIIDESGMPKERFSAEFPKEGPSILRIQQVVRGDSAAYFCASSPSGGRQNTEAFFGQGTRLTVV.

The chain joins TRBV6-5 to TRBJ2-3; 11 bases are a match to TRBD2. Germline values: CDR1 MNHEY, CDR2 SVGAGI. This CDR3 has 14 amino acids. The junction had 6 bases not matched to a gene; V was cut back by 6 bases and J by 7 bases. The CDR3 DNA reads as TGTGCCAGCAGGTCTCTAGCGGGAGGACATACGCAGTATTTT. Translated: CASRSLAGGHTQYF.

The chain employs TRBV9 and TRBJ1-3; D gene ambiguous. V dropped 1 base and J dropped 8 bases, with 10 bases sitting between them. In germline, CDR1 is SGDLS, CDR2 YYNGEE. This CDR3 is built from 13 residues. CDR3 nucleotide sequence: TGTGCCAGCAGCGTAATGTGGGAGGACACCATATATTTT. Protein product: CASSVMWEDTIYF.

V usage is TRBV30 and J usage is TRBJ1-1; TRBD1 matches at 8 bases. From germline, CDR1 is GTSNPN and CDR2 SVGIG (reference sequence). The CDR3 runs 14 residues. V shed 3 bases and J 12 bases; nucleotides not matched to a gene: 15. CDR3 region: CAWRGFRGPGMTFF. The CDR3 DNA reads TGTGCCTGGAGAGGATTCAGGGGGCCAGGCATGACTTTCTTT.

J is TRBJ1-2 and V is TRBV29-1, with TRBD1 identical over 9 bases. The length of the CDR3 is 14 residues. The ends lost 1 base at V and 3 bases at J; junction bases unmatched: 3. Germline V gene data show CDR1 as SQVTM and CDR2 as ANQGSEA. CDR3 bases: TGCAGCGTTGAAGCACAGGGGGCACACTATGGCTACACCTTC. This codes for CSVEAQGAHYGYTF.

V is TRBV6-2 or TRBV6-3 and J is TRBJ1-5, with TRBD1 matching over 7 bases. With V trimmed by 3 bases and J by 7 bases, 3 bases remained unmatched. In germline, CDR1 is MNHEY, CDR2 SVGEGT. The CDR3 contains 13 residues. The chain's CDR3 is CASSYSRGQPQHF. The CDR3 bases are TGTGCCAGCAGTTATAGCAGGGGGCAGCCCCAGCATTTT.

This CDR3 reads CASSQPTGNYSNQPQHF. CDR3 DNA sequence: TGTGCCAGCAGCCAACCAACAGGGAATTATAGCAATCAGCCCCAGCATTTT. The V and J genes are TRBV3-1 (or the pseudogene TRBV3-2) and TRBJ1-5, with D perhaps matching TRBD1 (6 bases). This CDR3 is built from 17 residues. Per germline, CDR1 LGHDT and CDR2 YNNKEL (reference sequence). With 2 bases removed from V and 0 bases from J, the gap between germline ends came to 14 bases.

This clone has only a few counts. The chain links TRBV15 to TRBJ1-1, with 7 bases that match TRBD1. After removal of 5 bases from V and 7 bases from J, the junction contained 4 bases not matched to a gene. The germline V gene encodes CDR1 LNHNV and CDR2 YYDKDF (reference sequence). The CDR3 loop spans 12 amino acids. For the CDR3, the DNA is TGTGCCACCAGCGGCGGGACAGTTGAAGCTTTCTTT. This sequence encodes CATSGGTVEAFF.

The chain employs TRBV18 and TRBJ1-1; unclear D gene. Deletions cut 6 bases from V and 4 bases from J, with 15 bases between. In germline, CDR1 is KGHSH, CDR2 LQKENI. CDR3 length equals 14 residues. DNA of the CDR3: TGTGCCAGCTCTCACCGGGAAAGTATCACTGAAGCTTTCTTT. Translating gives CASSHRESITEAFF.

The chain uses TRBV5-3 and TRBJ2-7, with a weak D call TRBD2 (6 bases). TRBV5-3 is marked as an open reading frame, function uncertain. The CDR3 has 16 residues. V lost 1 base and J 2 bases, leaving 16 bases between the germline ends. This CDR3 is CARSLFSEGGPYEQYF. The DNA for the CDR3 is TGTGCCAGAAGCTTGTTCTCTGAGGGAGGCCCCTACGAGCAGTACTTC.

This chain links TRBV5-8 with TRBJ2-3; 9 bases map to TRBD2. Germline V lookup: CDR1 SGHTS, CDR2 YDEGEE. This CDR3 is built from 17 residues. The J segment lost 4 bases and the V segment lost 1 base, leaving 10 bases of the junction unmatched. This CDR3 is CASSLPQREVGSDTQYF. CDR3 DNA: TGTGCCAGCAGCTTGCCCCAGCGGGAGGTGGGGTCAGATACGCAGTATTTT.

The CDR3 coding sequence is TGTGCCAGCAGCCAAGTCAGGTTCAGCGAGCAGTACTTC. Residues: CASSQVRFSEQYF. V and J are TRBV14 and TRBJ2-7; no firm D call. Germline V gene lookup returns CDR1 SGHDN and CDR2 FVKESK. Trimming took 1 base from V and 6 from J, leaving 10 bases between them. The CDR3 consists of 13 residues.

This chain uses TRBV7-9 with TRBJ2-3, with TRBD2 matching 9 bases. V was pared by 5 bases and J by 5 bases, with 8 bases of the junction left unmatched. CDR1 is SEHNR, CDR2 FQNEAQ, per germline (reference sequence). CDR3 size: 15 residues. CDR3 coding DNA: TGTGCCAGCAGCGTTAGCGGGAGTGCGGTAGATACGCAGTATTTT. Translation gives CASSVSGSAVDTQYF.

This chain uses TRBV9 with TRBJ1-6, with D perhaps matching TRBD1 (5 bases). The length of the CDR3 is 14 residues. Trimming removed 4 bases at V and 9 bases at J, with 14 bases between. The germline gives CDR1 SGDLS, CDR2 YYNGEE. CDR3 DNA sequence: TGTGCCAGCAGCCTGACAGACTTCACTTCACCCCTCCACTTT. Amino acids: CASSLTDFTSPLHF.